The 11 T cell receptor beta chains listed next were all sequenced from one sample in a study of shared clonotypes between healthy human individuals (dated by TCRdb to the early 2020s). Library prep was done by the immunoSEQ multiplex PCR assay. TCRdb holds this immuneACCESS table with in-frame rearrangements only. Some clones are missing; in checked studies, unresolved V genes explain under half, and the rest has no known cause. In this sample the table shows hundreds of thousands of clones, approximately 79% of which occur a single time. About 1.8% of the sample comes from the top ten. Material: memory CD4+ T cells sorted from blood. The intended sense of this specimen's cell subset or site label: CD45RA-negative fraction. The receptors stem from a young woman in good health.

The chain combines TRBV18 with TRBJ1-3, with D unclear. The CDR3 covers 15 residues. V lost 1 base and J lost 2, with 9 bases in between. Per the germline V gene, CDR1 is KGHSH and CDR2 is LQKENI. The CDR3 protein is CASSPQEGTGNTIYF. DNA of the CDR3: TGTGCCAGCTCACCACAGGAAGGGACTGGAAACACCATATATTTT.

DNA of the CDR3: TGTGCCAGCAGTGGCTTTGGGGACAGGGCCCCTGGGGCCAACGTCCTGACTTTC. It specifies CASSGFGDRAPGANVLTF. The chain is built from TRBV28 and TRBJ2-6; 9 bases are a match to TRBD1. Germline lookup yields CDR1 MDHEN and CDR2 SYDVKM. V lost 5 bases and J lost 2; bases outside the gene matches: 10. There are 18 residues in the CDR3.

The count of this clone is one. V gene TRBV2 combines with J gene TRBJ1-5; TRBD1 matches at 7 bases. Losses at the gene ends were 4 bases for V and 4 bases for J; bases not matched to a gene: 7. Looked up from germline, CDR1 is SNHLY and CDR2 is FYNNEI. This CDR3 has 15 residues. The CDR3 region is CASSGGTVLNQPQHF. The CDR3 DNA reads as TGTGCCAGCAGTGGCGGGACAGTCCTGAATCAGCCCCAGCATTTT.

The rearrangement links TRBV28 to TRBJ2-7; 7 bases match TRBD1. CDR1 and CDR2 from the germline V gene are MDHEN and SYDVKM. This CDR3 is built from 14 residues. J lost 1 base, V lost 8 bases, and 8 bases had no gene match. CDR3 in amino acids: CASGTWDRSYEQYF. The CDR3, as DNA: TGTGCCAGCGGGACCTGGGACAGATCCTACGAGCAGTACTTC.

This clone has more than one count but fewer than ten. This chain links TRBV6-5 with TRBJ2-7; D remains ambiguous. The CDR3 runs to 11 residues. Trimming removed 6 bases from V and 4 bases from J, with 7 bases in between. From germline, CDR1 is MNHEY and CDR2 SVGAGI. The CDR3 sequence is CASRASYEQYF. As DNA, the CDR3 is TGTGCCAGCAGAGCCTCTTACGAGCAGTACTTC.

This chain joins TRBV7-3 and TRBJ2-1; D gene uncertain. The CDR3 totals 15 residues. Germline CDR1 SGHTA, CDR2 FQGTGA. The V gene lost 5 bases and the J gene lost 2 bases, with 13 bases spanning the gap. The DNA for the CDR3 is TGTGCCAGCAGCCCCGCTGCAACAACCTACAATGAGCAGTTCTTC. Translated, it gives CASSPAATTYNEQFF.

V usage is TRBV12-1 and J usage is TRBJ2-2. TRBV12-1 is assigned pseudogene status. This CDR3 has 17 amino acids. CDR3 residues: CASSFPVTEPNTGELFF. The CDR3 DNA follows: TGTGCCAGCAGCTTCCCCGTTACCGAACCGAACACCGGGGAGCTGTTTTTT.

CDR3 amino acids: CASSLELAGGPRNEQFF. CDR3 bases: TGCGCCAGCAGCTTGGAGCTAGCGGGAGGGCCACGGAATGAGCAGTTCTTC. The genes are TRBV5-1 and TRBJ2-1, with TRBD2 matching over 12 bases. The CDR3 runs 17 residues. Germline V gene data show CDR1 as SGHRS and CDR2 as YFSETQ. Trimming at V came to 0 bases and at J to 7 bases, leaving 8 bases not matched to a gene.

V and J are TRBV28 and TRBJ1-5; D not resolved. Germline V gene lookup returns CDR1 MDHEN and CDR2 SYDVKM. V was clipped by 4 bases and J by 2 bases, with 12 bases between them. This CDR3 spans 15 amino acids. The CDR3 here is CASSSGGSGNQPQHF. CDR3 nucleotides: TGTGCCAGCAGTTCCGGTGGAAGTGGCAATCAGCCCCAGCATTTT. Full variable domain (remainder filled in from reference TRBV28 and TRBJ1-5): DVKVTQSSRYLVKRTGEKVFLECVQDMDHENMFWYRQDPGLGLRLIYFSYDVKMKEKGDIPEGYSVSREKKERFSLILESASTNQTSMYLCASSSGGSGNQPQHFGDGTRLSIL.

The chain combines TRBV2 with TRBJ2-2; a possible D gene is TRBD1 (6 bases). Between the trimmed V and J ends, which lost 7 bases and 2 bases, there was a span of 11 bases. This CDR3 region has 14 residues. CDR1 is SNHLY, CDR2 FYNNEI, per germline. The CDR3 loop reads CASNEGVNTGELFF. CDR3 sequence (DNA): TGTGCCAGCAACGAGGGGGTAAACACCGGGGAGCTGTTTTTT.

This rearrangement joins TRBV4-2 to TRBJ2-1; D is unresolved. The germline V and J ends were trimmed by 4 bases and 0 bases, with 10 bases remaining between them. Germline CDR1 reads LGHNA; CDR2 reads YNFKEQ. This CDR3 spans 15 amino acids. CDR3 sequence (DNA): TGTGCCAGCAGCCTACTGGTGGGCTCCTACAATGAGCAGTTCTTC. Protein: CASSLLVGSYNEQFF.